Each of the 18 T cell receptor beta chains below was sequenced from the same sample in a study of T-cell reconstitution after alpha-beta-depleted transplantation in children. Preparation of the TCRbeta library was carried out with unique molecular identifiers. TCRdb reprocessed the PCR reads with MiXCR, giving one entry per CDR3 protein. The top ten hold about 28% of the sample, which has about 900,000 distinct CDR3 sequences, 25% to 30% seen once. The specimen comprised PBMCs, mostly from graft donor cells, sampled 360 days after TCRalphabeta/CD19-depleted stem cell transplant. The source of these receptors is a boy in the first two years of life who had a stem cell transplant for SCID, so the T cells may come from the graft donor.

Only a few counts were recorded for this clonotype. This rearrangement joins TRBV18 to TRBJ2-1, with 7 bases matching TRBD1. The J segment lost 6 bases and the V segment lost 1 base, leaving 3 bases of the junction unmatched. Germline V lookup: CDR1 KGHSH, CDR2 LQKENI. This CDR3 has 14 residues. The CDR3 nucleotides read TGTGCCAGCTCACCACGGGGACAGTTCAATGAGCAGTTCTTC. Its translation is CASSPRGQFNEQFF.

The chain is built from TRBV6-5 and TRBJ2-2, with D unresolved. CDR1 and CDR2 from the germline V gene are MNHEY and SVGAGI. Trimming left V 2 bases short and J 3 bases short, with 10 bases between. The CDR3 runs to 15 residues. The CDR3 sequence: CASSYVWEHTGELFF. The CDR3, as DNA: TGTGCCAGCAGTTACGTGTGGGAACACACCGGGGAGCTGTTTTTT.

This clonotype has a handful of counts. The rearrangement joins TRBV29-1 to TRBJ2-1; D gene unclear. Germline loops: CDR1 SQVTM, CDR2 ANQGSEA. This CDR3 comprises 15 residues. The ends were cut back, 1 base at V and 2 bases at J, with 12 bases in the middle. CDR3 nucleotides: TGCAGCGTTGAAGGTGGACGGGCCCCCTACAATGAGCAGTTCTTC. Its translation: CSVEGGRAPYNEQFF.

This clonotype was picked up many times. A junction boundary mismatches the germline segment, possibly from a read error. DNA for the CDR3: TGCGCCAGCAGCTTGGGCCAGGGGATCTCCTACGAGCAGTACTTC. Translated: CASSLGQGISYEQYF. This rearrangement joins TRBV12-3 or TRBV12-4 to TRBJ2-7, with D possibly being TRBD1 (6 bases). This CDR3 has 15 amino acids.

This clonotype came up a few times. V is TRBV4-3 and J is TRBJ2-5, with 7 bases lining up with TRBD1. The germline gives CDR1 LGHNA, CDR2 YSLEER. Germline trimming cut 1 base from V and 1 base from J; bases unmatched to any gene: 6. The CDR3 has 16 residues. CDR3 DNA: TGCGCCAGCAGCCAAGCACCGAGGGGGCCCCAAGAGACCCAGTACTTC. Translation gives CASSQAPRGPQETQYF.

V gene TRBV5-1 combines with J gene TRBJ2-1; 13 positions match TRBD2. Germline CDR1 is SGHRS and CDR2 is YFSETQ. This CDR3 has 16 residues. With V trimmed by 4 bases and J by 3 bases, 4 bases remained unmatched. The CDR3 nucleotides read TGCGCCAGCAGCCTTGGGACTAGCGGGATCTACAATGAGCAGTTCTTC. It specifies CASSLGTSGIYNEQFF.

The V call is TRBV5-1, the J call TRBJ1-4, with 7 bases that match TRBD1. The CDR3 runs to 14 residues. The trim removed 6 bases at V and 3 bases at J, leaving 5 bases unmatched. Germline V CDR1 and CDR2: SGHRS, YFSETQ. The CDR3 is CASTAGGPNEKLFF. CDR3 in DNA: TGCGCCAGCACTGCAGGGGGACCTAATGAAAAACTGTTTTTT.

The CDR3 DNA reads as TGTGCCAGCAGTGAACGTCCCCCGGGACAGGGGGTCTCCTACGAGCAGTACTTC. This sequence encodes CASSERPPGQGVSYEQYF. The gene calls are TRBV2 and TRBJ2-7, with 11 positions matching TRBD1. The CDR3 extends over 18 amino acids. Germline-derived CDR1 and CDR2 are SNHLY and FYNNEI. V was clipped by 2 bases and J by 0 bases; unmatched bases: 9.

The rearrangement joins TRBV29-1 to TRBJ2-4; D may match TRBD1 or TRBD2 (5 bases each). Trimming left V 6 bases short and J 8 bases short, with 23 bases between. Germline V gene lookup returns CDR1 SQVTM and CDR2 ANQGSEA. The CDR3 runs 15 residues. The CDR3 DNA sequence: TGCAGCGTCCGGACTCCCGGGACCTGGGCGGACATTCAGTACTTC. Its protein is CSVRTPGTWADIQYF.

Only a few counts were recorded for this clonotype. This chain links TRBV20-1 with TRBJ2-1; D ambiguous. V dropped 1 base and J dropped 10 bases, with 5 bases sitting between them. CDR1 is DFQATT, CDR2 SNEGSKA, per germline (reference sequence). CDR3 length equals 10 residues. The CDR3 protein is CSARGSEQFF. The CDR3 DNA sequence: TGCAGTGCTAGAGGTTCCGAGCAGTTCTTC.

The sample holds many counts of this clonotype. The CDR3 nucleotides are TGTGCCAGCAGTTTCGGGACAGGGGGCATAAATGAGCAGTTCTTC. Its translation is CASSFGTGGINEQFF. The rearrangement links TRBV6-2 or TRBV6-3 to TRBJ2-1; TRBD1 matches at 12 bases. Germline CDR1 and CDR2: MNHEY and SVGEGT. The junction had 5 bases not matched to a gene; V was cut back by 4 bases and J by 7 bases. This CDR3 contains 15 residues.

This clonotype was counted a few times. Here the CDR3 DNA reads TGCGCCAGCAGCCGGGGTGAAAAACTGTTTTTT. It translates to CASSRGEKLFF. The gene calls are TRBV10-2 and TRBJ1-4, with unresolved D. The CDR3 consists of 11 residues. The germline V and J ends were trimmed by 6 bases and 7 bases, with 6 bases remaining between them. Germline-derived CDR1 and CDR2 are WSHSY and SAAADI.

In this sample, this clonotype turned up a few times. The chain employs TRBV2 and TRBJ2-5; D remains ambiguous. Trimming cost V 5 bases and J 5 bases, with 18 bases left between them. CDR1 and CDR2 (germline): SNHLY, FYNNEI. The CDR3 loop spans 15 amino acids. CDR3 coding DNA: TGTGCCAGCAGTCGCCTCCGGGCCCCTGGGGAGACCCAGTACTTC. Its protein product is CASSRLRAPGETQYF.

The rearrangement joins TRBV7-9 to TRBJ2-1; 7 positions agree with TRBD2. V shed 4 bases and J 4 bases; nucleotides not matched to a gene: 13. This CDR3 comprises 17 residues. The V gene's germline CDR1 is SEHNR and CDR2 FQNEAQ (reference sequence). CDR3 sequence (DNA): TGTGCCAGCAGCTCGCAACTCGGGGGGTCAAAATACAATGAGCAGTTCTTC. Residues: CASSSQLGGSKYNEQFF.

The gene calls are TRBV6-1 and TRBJ1-5; a weak D match, TRBD1 (6 bases). Germline loops: CDR1 MNHNS, CDR2 SASEGT. Trimming stripped 8 bases from V and 3 bases from J, with 14 bases between. This CDR3 comprises 14 residues. CDR3 sequence: CASGSRGNNQPQHF. In DNA form, the CDR3 reads TGTGCCAGCGGATCCAGGGGAAACAATCAGCCCCAGCATTTT.

V and J are TRBV12-3 or TRBV12-4 and TRBJ2-3, with a weak D call TRBD1 (5 bases). V shed 6 bases and J shed 0 bases, with 13 bases lying between them. The CDR3 is 15 residues long. CDR3 region: CASSQGVTSTDTQYF. The CDR3 DNA reads TGTGCCAGCAGCCAAGGGGTCACCAGCACAGATACGCAGTATTTT.

This chain uses TRBV12-3 or TRBV12-4 with TRBJ1-1; 10 positions agree with TRBD1. This CDR3 has 15 amino acids. Germline trimming cut 5 bases from V and 3 bases from J; bases unmatched to any gene: 6. The CDR3 DNA is TGTGCCAGCAGTGACAGGGGGCGCGGGTACACTGAAGCTTTCTTT. Translating it yields CASSDRGRGYTEAFF.

CDR3 sequence reads: CASSRDRGATDTQYF. The CDR3 DNA reads TGTGCCAGCAGCCGCGACAGGGGAGCGACAGATACGCAGTATTTT. The chain joins TRBV7-3 to TRBJ2-3, with 8 positions matching TRBD1. The germline CDR1 and CDR2 sequences are SGHTA and FQGTGA. The ends lost 5 bases at V and 3 bases at J; junction bases unmatched: 7. This CDR3 contains 15 residues.